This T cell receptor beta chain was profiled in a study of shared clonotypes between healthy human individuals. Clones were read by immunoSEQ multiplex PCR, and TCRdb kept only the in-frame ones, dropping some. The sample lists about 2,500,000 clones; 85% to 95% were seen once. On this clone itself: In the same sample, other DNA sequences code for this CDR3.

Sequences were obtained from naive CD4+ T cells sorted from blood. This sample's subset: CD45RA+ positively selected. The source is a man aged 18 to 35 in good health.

As DNA, the CDR3 is TGTGCCAGCAGCCCGACAGGAAACTCCTACGAGCAGTACTTC. Its protein is CASSPTGNSYEQYF. The rearrangement joins TRBV7-2 to TRBJ2-7; possibly TRBD1 for D (6 bases). CDR3 length: 14 amino acids. In germline, CDR1 is SGHTA, CDR2 FQGNSA. The V end lost 5 bases, the J end lost 0 bases, and 11 bases lay between the germline ends. The full variable domain, in which reference TRBV7-2 and TRBJ2-7 provide the parts outside the CDR3, is GAGVSQSPSNKVTEKGKDVELRCDPISGHTALYWYRQSLGQGLEFLIYFQGNSAPDKSGLPSDRFSAERTGGSVSTLTIQRTQQEDSAVYLCASSPTGNSYEQYFGPGTRLTVT.